The clone carrying this T cell receptor (beta chain) is a singleton in its sample. Its antigen is undetermined. The entry originates in a study of CD8+ T cells in alopecia areata. Following RNA extraction, reverse transcription yielded cDNA that acted as the sequencing template. Clones were sequenced by immunoSEQ multiplex PCR, and TCRdb holds only the in-frame ones, with some missing. The sample comprises about 88,000 clones, roughly 40% of which are singletons, and 18% rests with the top ten. Germline CDR1 is SEHNR and CDR2 is FQNEAQ (reference sequence). There are 16 residues in the CDR3. V lost 6 bases to trimming and J lost 4 bases; unmatched junction nucleotides: 6. Documented treatment: oral pan-JAK inhibitor, 5-10 mg twice daily. Overall study findings and caveats: Tofacitinib did not eliminate many expanded lesional clones from scalp or blood. The presence of one nonresponder keeps the tie between baseline CD8+ expansion and response uncertain.

Here the sequenced sample was CD8+ T cells sorted from blood, taken at week 24, from a patient treated with tofacitinib. The chain couples TRBV7-9 to TRBJ2-2; TRBD2 matches at 12 bases. This TCR was recovered from a human donor with alopecia areata. CDR3 in DNA: TGTGCCAGCAGTTCGACTAGCGGGAGACCCACCGGGGAGCTGTTTTTT. It codes for CASSSTSGRPTGELFF.